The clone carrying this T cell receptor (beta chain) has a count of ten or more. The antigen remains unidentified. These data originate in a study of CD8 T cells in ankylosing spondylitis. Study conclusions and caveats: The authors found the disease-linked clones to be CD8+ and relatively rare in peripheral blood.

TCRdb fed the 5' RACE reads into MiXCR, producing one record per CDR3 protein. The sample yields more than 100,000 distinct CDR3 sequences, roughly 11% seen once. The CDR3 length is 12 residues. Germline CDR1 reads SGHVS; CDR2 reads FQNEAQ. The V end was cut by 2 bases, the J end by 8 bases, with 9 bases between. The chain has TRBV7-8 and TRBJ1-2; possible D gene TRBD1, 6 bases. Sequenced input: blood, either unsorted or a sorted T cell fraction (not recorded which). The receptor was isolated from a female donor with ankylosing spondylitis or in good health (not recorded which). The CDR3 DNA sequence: TGTGCCAGCAGCTTAACCGGGGGCGGCTACACCTTC. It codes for CASSLTGGGYTF.